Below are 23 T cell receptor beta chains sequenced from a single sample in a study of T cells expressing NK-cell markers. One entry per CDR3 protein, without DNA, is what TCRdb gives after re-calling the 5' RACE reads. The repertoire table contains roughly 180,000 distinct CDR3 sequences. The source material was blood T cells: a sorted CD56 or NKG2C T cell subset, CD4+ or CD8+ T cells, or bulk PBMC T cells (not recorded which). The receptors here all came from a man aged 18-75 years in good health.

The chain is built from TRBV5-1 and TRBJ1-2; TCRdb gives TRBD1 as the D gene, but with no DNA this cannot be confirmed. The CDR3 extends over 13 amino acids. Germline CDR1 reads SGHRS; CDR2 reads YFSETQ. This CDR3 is CASSFGASYGYTF.

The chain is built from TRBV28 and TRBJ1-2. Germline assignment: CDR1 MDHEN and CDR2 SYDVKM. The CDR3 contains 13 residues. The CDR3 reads CASSFLRLYGYTF.

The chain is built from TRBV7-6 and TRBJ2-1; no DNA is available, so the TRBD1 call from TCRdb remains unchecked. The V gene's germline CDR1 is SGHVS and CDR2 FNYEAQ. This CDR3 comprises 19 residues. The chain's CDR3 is CASSPSNPLPGQGNNEQFF. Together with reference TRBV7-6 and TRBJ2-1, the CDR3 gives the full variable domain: GAGVSQSPRYKVTKRGQDVALRCDPISGHVSLYWYRQALGQGPEFLTYFNYEAQQDKSGLPNDRFSAERPEGSISTLTIQRTEQRDSAMYRCASSPSNPLPGQGNNEQFFGPGTRLTVL.

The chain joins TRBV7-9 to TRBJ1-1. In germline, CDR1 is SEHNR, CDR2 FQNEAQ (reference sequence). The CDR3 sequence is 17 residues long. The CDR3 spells CASSHGDLVGMNTEAFF.

The CDR3 sequence: CSARVRGGDTQYF. This chain joins TRBV20-1 and TRBJ2-3; there is no DNA to check the TCRdb D call of TRBD2. The germline CDR1 and CDR2 sequences are DFQATT and SNEGSKA (reference sequence). The CDR3 length is 13 residues.

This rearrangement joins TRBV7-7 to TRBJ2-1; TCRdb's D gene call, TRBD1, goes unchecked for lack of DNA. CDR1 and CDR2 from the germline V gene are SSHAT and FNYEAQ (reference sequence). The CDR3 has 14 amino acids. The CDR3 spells CASSSRGRGNEQFF.

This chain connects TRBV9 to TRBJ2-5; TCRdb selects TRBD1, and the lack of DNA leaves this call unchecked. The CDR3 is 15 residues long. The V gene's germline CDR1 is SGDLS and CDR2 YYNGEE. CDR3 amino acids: CASSAGQGLWETQYF.

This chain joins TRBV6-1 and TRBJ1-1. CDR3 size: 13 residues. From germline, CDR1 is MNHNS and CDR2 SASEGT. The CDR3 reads CASSTQVYSEAFF.

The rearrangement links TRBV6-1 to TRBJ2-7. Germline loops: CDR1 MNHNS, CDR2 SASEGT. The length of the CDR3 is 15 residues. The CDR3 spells CASSGEVGSSYEQYF.

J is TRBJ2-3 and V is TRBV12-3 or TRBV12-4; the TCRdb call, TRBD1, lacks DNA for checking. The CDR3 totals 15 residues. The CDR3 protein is CASSPGFPGTDTQYF.

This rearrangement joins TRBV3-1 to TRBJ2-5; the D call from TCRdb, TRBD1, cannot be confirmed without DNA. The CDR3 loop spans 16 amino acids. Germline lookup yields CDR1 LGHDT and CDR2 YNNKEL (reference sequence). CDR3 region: CASSQRAGVPGETQYF.

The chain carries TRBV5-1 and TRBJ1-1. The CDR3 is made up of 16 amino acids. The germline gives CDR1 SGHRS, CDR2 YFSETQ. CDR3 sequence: CASSLAESGMNTEAFF. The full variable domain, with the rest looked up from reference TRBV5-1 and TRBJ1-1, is KAGVTQTPRYLIKTRGQQVTLSCSPISGHRSVSWYQQTPGQGLQFLFEYFSETQRNKGNFPGRFSGRQFSNSRSEMNVSTLELGDSALYLCASSLAESGMNTEAFFGQGTRLTVV.

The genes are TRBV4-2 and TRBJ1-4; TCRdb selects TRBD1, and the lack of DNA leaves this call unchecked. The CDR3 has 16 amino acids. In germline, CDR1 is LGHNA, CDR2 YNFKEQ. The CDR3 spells CASSHPSDRPIEKLFF.

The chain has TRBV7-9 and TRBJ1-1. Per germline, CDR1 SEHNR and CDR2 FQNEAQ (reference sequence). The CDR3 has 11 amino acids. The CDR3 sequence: CALGQNTEAFF.

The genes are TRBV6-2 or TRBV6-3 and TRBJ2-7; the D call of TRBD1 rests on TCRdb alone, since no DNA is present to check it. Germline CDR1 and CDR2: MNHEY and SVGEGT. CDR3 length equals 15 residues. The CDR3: CASRGQLGWGSEQYF.

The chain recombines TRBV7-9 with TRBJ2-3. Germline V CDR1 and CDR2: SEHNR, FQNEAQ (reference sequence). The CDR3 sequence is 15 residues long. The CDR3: CASSLGFGSTDTQYF.

Here the CDR3 reads CASSPGDRAYNSPLHF. V is TRBV12-3 or TRBV12-4 and J is TRBJ1-6; the D call of TRBD1 rests on TCRdb alone, since no DNA is present to check it. This CDR3 is 16 amino acids long.

The CDR3 sequence is CATSDFAGLVDTGELFF. The chain links TRBV24-1 to TRBJ2-2. This CDR3 has 17 amino acids. Germline CDR1 and CDR2: KGHDR and SFDVKD.

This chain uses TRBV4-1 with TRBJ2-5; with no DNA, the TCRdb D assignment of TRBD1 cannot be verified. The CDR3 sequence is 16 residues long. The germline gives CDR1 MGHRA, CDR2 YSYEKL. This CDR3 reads CASSQEGGGGEETQYF.

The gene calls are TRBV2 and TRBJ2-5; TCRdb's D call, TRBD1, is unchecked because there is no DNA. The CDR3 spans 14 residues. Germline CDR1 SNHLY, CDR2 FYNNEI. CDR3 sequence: CASTRGQESETQYF.

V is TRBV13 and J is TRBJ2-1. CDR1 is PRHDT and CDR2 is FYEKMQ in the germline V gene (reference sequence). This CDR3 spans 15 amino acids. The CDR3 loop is CASSKWGGSYNEQFF.

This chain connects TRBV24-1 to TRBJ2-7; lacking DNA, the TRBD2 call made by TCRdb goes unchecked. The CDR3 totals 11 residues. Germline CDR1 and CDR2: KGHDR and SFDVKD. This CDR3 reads CATDHPRGQYF.

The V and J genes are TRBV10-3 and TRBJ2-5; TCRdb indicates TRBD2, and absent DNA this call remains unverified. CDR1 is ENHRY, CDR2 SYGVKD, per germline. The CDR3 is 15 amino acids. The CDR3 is CATKASGEEQETQYF.